These 12 T cell receptor beta chains were all obtained from the same sample, sequenced in a study of T cells in Graves' hyperthyroidism and ophthalmopathy. Amplified TCR beta CDR3 regions derived from RNA transcripts. A first-round RT-PCR of the TCR CDR3 used the HTBI primer set. One entry per CDR3 protein, called by TCRdb with MiXCR from the multiplex PCR reads. The sample shows more than 500,000 distinct CDR3 sequences, roughly 15% of them seen only once. The sequenced material came from blood. Receptors were obtained from a young woman with Graves' hyperthyroidism.

This clonotype was seen more than once but under ten times. V usage is TRBV12-5 and J usage is TRBJ1-2; D remains unclear. Per germline, CDR1 LGHNT and CDR2 FRNRAP. The CDR3 sequence is 15 residues long. Trimming removed 5 bases at V and 7 bases at J, with 20 bases between. The CDR3 bases are TGTGCTAGTGGTCCCAGCAACCCCGTCTTTGGTGGCTACACCTTC. This sequence encodes CASGPSNPVFGGYTF.

This clonotype has only a few counts. CDR3 nucleotides: TGTGCCAGCAGCCAGTCCTACTCTGGAAACACCATATATTTT. Its translation: CASSQSYSGNTIYF. The chain combines TRBV11-2 with TRBJ1-3; D is undetermined. Germline loops: CDR1 SGHAT, CDR2 FQNNGV. The CDR3 has 14 residues. Trimming left V 5 bases short and J 0 bases short, with 8 bases between. The full variable domain, its missing parts supplied by reference TRBV11-2 and TRBJ1-3, is EAGVAQSPRYKIIEKRQSVAFWCNPISGHATLYWYQQILGQGPKLLIQFQNNGVVDDSQLPKDRFSAERLKGVDSTLKIQPAKLEDSAVYLCASSQSYSGNTIYFGEGSWLTVV.

V gene TRBV9 combines with J gene TRBJ2-1; 7 bases fit TRBD1. V lost 3 bases to trimming and J lost 2 bases; unmatched junction nucleotides: 5. The germline V gene has CDR1 SGDLS and CDR2 YYNGEE. The CDR3 length is 15 residues. The CDR3 bases are TGTGCCAGCAGCGCCAGGGACAGCCCCTACAATGAGCAGTTCTTC. It yields the protein CASSARDSPYNEQFF.

This clonotype was seen many times. This chain connects TRBV12-3 or TRBV12-4 to TRBJ2-7, with 7 bases fitting TRBD1. The CDR3 contains 14 residues. The trim removed 4 bases at V and 1 base at J, leaving 4 bases unmatched. The CDR3 region is CASSSGTESYEQYF. The CDR3 coding sequence is TGTGCCAGCAGTTCAGGGACAGAGTCCTACGAGCAGTACTTC.

This clonotype was counted between two and nine times. This chain uses TRBV3-1 with TRBJ2-7; 11 bases line up with TRBD2. Unmatched junction bases numbered 6, after V lost 2 bases and J lost 3 bases. Germline lookup yields CDR1 LGHDT and CDR2 YNNKEL (reference sequence). This CDR3 contains 16 residues. CDR3 sequence (DNA): TGTGCCAGCAGCCAACTACGACTAGCGGGAAACTACGAGCAGTACTTC. Amino acid sequence: CASSQLRLAGNYEQYF.

This clonotype was detected ten times or more. This chain connects TRBV7-9 to TRBJ2-5; 10 nucleotides align to TRBD2. The CDR3 is 15 residues long. V lost 5 bases to trimming and J lost 3 bases; unmatched junction nucleotides: 6. Per the germline V gene, CDR1 is SEHNR and CDR2 is FQNEAQ (reference sequence). The CDR3 loop reads CASSPTSGVKETQYF. CDR3 bases: TGTGCCAGCAGCCCAACTAGCGGGGTTAAAGAGACCCAGTACTTC.

The sample holds many counts of this clonotype. The CDR3 sequence: CASSLGSYTGELFF. The DNA of the CDR3 is TGCGCCAGCAGCTTGGGCAGCTACACCGGGGAGCTGTTTTTT. V gene TRBV5-1 combines with J gene TRBJ2-2; D gene ambiguous. Trimming removed 0 bases at V and 3 bases at J, with 6 bases between. This CDR3 has 14 amino acids. Germline V CDR1 and CDR2: SGHRS, YFSETQ.

V gene TRBV28 combines with J gene TRBJ1-5, with TRBD1 matching over 7 bases. Germline trimming cut 7 bases from V and 7 bases from J; bases unmatched to any gene: 10. CDR3 length: 14 amino acids. From germline, CDR1 is MDHEN and CDR2 SYDVKM. The CDR3 DNA follows: TGTGCCAGCAAGGGGGCGGAGGTTAGGCAGCCCCAGCATTTT. Protein: CASKGAEVRQPQHF.

The table lists this clonotype with many counts. The chain employs TRBV11-2 and TRBJ1-1; D unresolved. The CDR3 length is 15 residues. V gave up 1 base and J gave up 1 base, with 10 bases separating them. Germline-derived CDR1 and CDR2 are SGHAT and FQNNGV. The CDR3 loop is CASSLAGRGNTEAFF. Here the CDR3 DNA reads TGTGCCAGCAGCTTAGCTGGACGGGGGAACACTGAAGCTTTCTTT.

This clonotype was seen many times. The chain employs TRBV7-8 and TRBJ2-3, with 10 bases fitting TRBD2. In germline, CDR1 is SGHVS, CDR2 FQNEAQ. V trimming: 5 bases; J trimming: 3 bases; junction bases outside the gene matches: 11. The CDR3 contains 17 residues. CDR3 residues: CASSAPGGLADTDTQYF. The CDR3 bases are TGTGCCAGCAGCGCGCCGGGAGGACTAGCGGATACAGATACGCAGTATTTT.

This sequence joins TRBV18 and TRBJ1-1; D is unclear. The CDR3 runs to 16 residues. V lost 6 bases to trimming and J lost 2 bases, with 19 bases between them. Germline V CDR1 and CDR2: KGHSH, LQKENI. CDR3 in amino acids: CASSPIRGPANTEAFF. The CDR3 DNA is TGTGCCAGCTCCCCAATCCGAGGACCGGCCAACACTGAAGCTTTCTTT. The whole variable domain, filled in from reference TRBV18 and TRBJ1-1, reads NAGVMQNPRHLVRRRGQEARLRCSPMKGHSHVYWYRQLPEEGLKFMVYLQKENIIDESGMPKERFSAEFPKEGPSILRIQQVVRGDSAAYFCASSPIRGPANTEAFFGQGTRLTVV.

Turning to this clonotype: This clone may be a read error of a much larger clone one base away. This CDR3 is CVSTDNEQFF. CDR3 nucleotide sequence: TGTGTCAGCACAGACAATGAGCAGTTCTTC. The genes are TRBV2 and TRBJ2-1, with D unresolved. CDR1 is SNHLY, CDR2 FYNNEI, per germline. The length of the CDR3 is 10 residues.